This entry describes one T cell receptor (beta chain). Generated by immunoSEQ multiplex PCR, the TCRdb table keeps only in-frame clones and is missing some. The profile shows around 150,000 clones, roughly 95% of them singletons. The CDR3 sequence is 12 residues long. Germline V lookup: CDR1 MDHEN, CDR2 SYDVKM. V was trimmed by 3 bases and J by 7 bases, leaving 6 bases between them. The source of the sample is a study of control samples from healthy donors and cancer patients. The rearrangement uses TRBV28 and TRBJ2-2; D gene uncertain. The TCR comes from a woman in her 30s in good health. The sample taken for sequencing was blood. The CDR3 reads CASSFWDGELFF. The DNA of the CDR3 is TGTGCCAGCAGTTTTTGGGACGGGGAGCTGTTTTTT.